These 20 T cell receptor beta chains originate from one sample sequenced in a study of blood T cell repertoires in COVID-19. Profiling relied on immunoSEQ multiplex PCR, and the TCRdb table lists in-frame clones only, not all of them. The sample has 50,000 to 85,000 clones, around 80% seen once. Sequencing input: peripheral blood. The receptors here all came from a human donor in a cohort sampled during active COVID-19.

The chain joins TRBV28 to TRBJ2-5; D perhaps matches TRBD2 (5 bases). The CDR3 is 15 amino acids. The germline CDR1 and CDR2 sequences are MDHEN and SYDVKM. Trimming removed 4 bases from V and 6 bases from J, with 18 bases in between. The CDR3 is CASSSKRTGSKTQYF. CDR3 nucleotide sequence: TGTGCCAGCAGTTCCAAAAGGACGGGATCAAAGACCCAGTACTTC.

This clone was recorded a few times. The chain joins TRBV7-2 to TRBJ2-3; D gene uncertain. Germline CDR1 and CDR2: SGHTA and FQGNSA. Trimming took off 5 bases at V and 1 base at J, with 10 bases between the two ends. CDR3 length: 14 residues. For the CDR3, the DNA is TGTGCCAGCAGCCTCGGTGTCGGCACAGATACGCAGTATTTT. Amino acids: CASSLGVGTDTQYF.

This clone came up once. J is TRBJ2-1 and V is TRBV15, with unresolved D. This CDR3 is 13 amino acids long. Germline V gene data show CDR1 as LNHNV and CDR2 as YYDKDF (reference sequence). Trimming cost V 5 bases and J 2 bases, with 7 bases left between them. The CDR3 loop reads CATSQAPYNEQFF. As DNA, the CDR3 is TGTGCCACCAGCCAGGCACCCTACAATGAGCAGTTCTTC.

The chain combines TRBV4-2 with TRBJ2-1; tentative D call: TRBD2 (6 bases). This CDR3 region has 14 residues. The germline V gene has CDR1 LGHNA and CDR2 YNFKEQ. Trimming took off 0 bases at V and 6 bases at J, with 9 bases between the two ends. The CDR3 region is CASSQDRSGNEQFF. DNA for the CDR3: TGTGCCAGCAGCCAAGATCGTAGCGGCAATGAGCAGTTCTTC.

The chain joins TRBV29-1 to TRBJ1-2; tentatively, D is TRBD1 (5 bases). The V end lost 7 bases, the J end lost 4 bases, and 19 bases lay between the germline ends. The germline V gene encodes CDR1 SQVTM and CDR2 ANQGSEA. The CDR3 has 14 amino acids. The CDR3 coding sequence is TGCAGCGCTGACCCCCGGCAGGGTGTCTATGGCTACACCTTC. Amino acids: CSADPRQGVYGYTF.

The V and J genes are TRBV7-3 and TRBJ2-3; possibly TRBD1 for D (6 bases). This CDR3 is 12 amino acids long. CDR1 and CDR2 (germline): SGHTA, FQGTGA. The ends were cut back, 5 bases at V and 7 bases at J, with 10 bases in the middle. CDR3 in DNA: TGTGCCAGCAGCCTGGACAGAAATACGCAGTATTTT. It translates to CASSLDRNTQYF.

The genes are TRBV15 and TRBJ1-2; the match to TRBD1 covers 12 bases. This CDR3 is built from 15 residues. J gave up 4 bases and V 4 bases, and 4 bases lay outside the gene matches. Germline values: CDR1 LNHNV, CDR2 YYDKDF (reference sequence). The CDR3 reads CATSKGTGGLYGYTF. The DNA of the CDR3 is TGTGCCACCAGCAAAGGGACAGGGGGCCTCTATGGCTACACCTTC.

The chain employs TRBV5-8 and TRBJ1-2, with 7 bases matching TRBD1. Germline-derived CDR1 and CDR2 are SGHTS and YDEGEE. The CDR3 runs 14 residues. Losses at the gene ends were 5 bases for V and 4 bases for J; bases not matched to a gene: 8. The DNA of the CDR3 is TGTGCCAGCAGTCGACAGGGTGAGATCTATGGCTACACCTTC. This translates into CASSRQGEIYGYTF.

The chain joins TRBV19 to TRBJ1-3; unclear D gene. Germline V CDR1 and CDR2: LNHDA, SQIVND (reference sequence). V gave up 4 bases and J gave up 0 bases, with 10 bases separating them. The CDR3 loop spans 15 amino acids. The CDR3 is CASSTPGNSGNTIYF. The CDR3 DNA reads TGTGCCAGTAGTACTCCAGGAAACTCTGGAAACACCATATATTTT.

This clone was observed a few times. The chain employs TRBV28 and TRBJ2-7; unclear D gene. Germline CDR1 is MDHEN and CDR2 is SYDVKM. V was trimmed by 3 bases and J by 2 bases, leaving 8 bases between them. The CDR3 has 13 amino acids. CDR3 protein: CASSLVPTYEQYF. In DNA, the CDR3 is TGTGCCAGCAGTTTGGTCCCTACCTACGAGCAGTACTTC. Full variable domain (missing parts from reference TRBV28 and TRBJ2-7): DVKVTQSSRYLVKRTGEKVFLECVQDMDHENMFWYRQDPGLGLRLIYFSYDVKMKEKGDIPEGYSVSREKKERFSLILESASTNQTSMYLCASSLVPTYEQYFGPGTRLTVT.

For the CDR3, the DNA is TGTGCCAGCAGAGCCCCGACAGGGGTCGGAGAGACCCAGTACTTC. Its protein product is CASRAPTGVGETQYF. The chain uses TRBV5-6 and TRBJ2-5; 8 nucleotides line up with TRBD1. Losses at the gene ends were 5 bases for V and 4 bases for J; bases not matched to a gene: 10. The germline V gene encodes CDR1 SGHDT and CDR2 YYEEEE. CDR3 length: 15 amino acids.

This chain uses TRBV5-4 with TRBJ2-4; 9 positions match TRBD2. CDR1 and CDR2 (germline): SGHNT, YYREEE (reference sequence). The V and J ends lost 4 bases and 0 bases, in that order; junction bases with no gene match: 2. The CDR3 covers 15 residues. CDR3 DNA sequence: TGTGCCAGCAGCGAACTAGCGGGAGCCAAAAACATTCAGTACTTC. Amino acid sequence: CASSELAGAKNIQYF.

The chain has TRBV5-1 and TRBJ1-2; a possible D gene is TRBD1 (6 bases). This CDR3 region has 14 residues. Germline lookup yields CDR1 SGHRS and CDR2 YFSETQ. V was cut by 1 base and J by 8 bases, with 15 bases left in between. The CDR3 DNA is TGCGCCAGCAGCTTGAGCCCAGGGGATCGAGGCTACACCTTC. Its translation is CASSLSPGDRGYTF.

This clone is a singleton in its sample. The chain couples TRBV28 to TRBJ1-1; 9 bases are shared with TRBD1. J lost 0 bases, V lost 7 bases, and 3 bases had no gene match. CDR1 and CDR2 from the germline V gene are MDHEN and SYDVKM. The CDR3 sequence is 14 residues long. CDR3 in amino acids: CASTGQGMNTEAFF. The CDR3 DNA sequence: TGTGCCAGCACCGGACAGGGGATGAACACTGAAGCTTTCTTT.

This sequence joins TRBV6-2 or TRBV6-3 and TRBJ1-2; weak D call: TRBD1 (6 bases). V shed 6 bases and J shed 6 bases, with 14 bases lying between them. Germline V lookup: CDR1 MNHEY, CDR2 SVGEGT. CDR3 size: 13 residues. CDR3 sequence reads: CASSLPGVDGYTF. Written as DNA, the CDR3 is TGTGCCAGCAGCTTACCAGGGGTGGATGGCTACACCTTC.

The CDR3 spells CASSRGRGHEQYF. CDR3 sequence (DNA): TGTGCCAGCAGTAGGGGCAGGGGACACGAGCAGTACTTC. The gene calls are TRBV6-2 or TRBV6-3 and TRBJ2-7, with a possible D match to TRBD1 (6 bases). The CDR3 contains 13 residues. V was clipped by 5 bases and J by 5 bases, with 13 bases between them. In germline, CDR1 is MNHEY, CDR2 SVGEGT.

This clone was seen once. It is unclear where the CDR3 begins or ends on the DNA, so no DNA is shown, and the CDR3 is as TCRdb lists it. The V call is TRBV21-1, the J call TRBJ1-6. TRBV21-1 is a pseudogene segment. Ends included, the CDR3 has 18 residues. CDR3 region: CASSKVGRGSSYNSPLHF.

This chain links TRBV24-1 with TRBJ1-4; 8 nucleotides align to TRBD1. V shed 1 base, J shed 8 bases, and the junction held 5 bases outside the gene matches. Germline V lookup: CDR1 KGHDR, CDR2 SFDVKD. CDR3 size: 15 residues. This chain's CDR3 is CATSDFTGGKEKLFF. The CDR3 coding sequence is TGTGCCACCAGTGATTTCACAGGGGGTAAAGAAAAACTGTTTTTT.

The chain couples TRBV28 to TRBJ2-7, with D possibly TRBD1 on 6 matching bases. This CDR3 contains 12 residues. Trimming left V 6 bases short and J 6 bases short, with 12 bases between. Germline CDR1 and CDR2: MDHEN and SYDVKM. The DNA for the CDR3 is TGTGCCAGCAGGCCGGGACACGGCGAGCAGTACTTC. It specifies CASRPGHGEQYF.

This chain uses TRBV5-4 with TRBJ2-1, with 8 bases lining up with TRBD2. CDR3 length equals 14 residues. Germline V gives CDR1 SGHNT, CDR2 YYREEE (reference sequence). The ends lost 3 bases at V and 11 bases at J; junction bases unmatched: 10. The CDR3 sequence: CASSSTGLGIQQFF. CDR3 in DNA: TGTGCCAGCAGCTCCACGGGACTAGGTATCCAGCAGTTCTTC.